These 32 T cell receptor beta chains originate from one sample sequenced in a study of identical twins (dated by TCRdb to about 2016). The library relied on 5' RACE. The instrument was an Illumina HiSeq 2000. TCRdb trimmed the raw reads at Q25, called clones with MiXCR and kept productive beta chains. Every CDR3 protein is listed once, alongside the most common genes and DNA of its rows. This sample holds approximately 1.8 million distinct CDR3 sequences; around 33% were observed only once. The leading ten clones occupy over 0.25% of the sample. Sequencing input: cord blood. The receptors come from a newborn girl in good health.

Here the CDR3 DNA reads TGTGCCAGCAGCCAACGGACAGTGGTGAACACTGAAGCTTTCTTT. Protein sequence: CASSQRTVVNTEAFF. The chain combines TRBV12-3 or TRBV12-4 with TRBJ1-1; tentative D call: TRBD1 (6 bases). This CDR3 comprises 15 residues. Trimming removed 6 bases from V and 0 bases from J, with 14 bases in between.

The CDR3: CASSFGPYDFRGRYEQYF. In nucleotides, the CDR3 is TGTGCCAGCAGTTTCGGGCCTTACGATTTCAGGGGTCGCTACGAGCAGTACTTC. The gene calls are TRBV12-3 or TRBV12-4 and TRBJ2-7, with D perhaps TRBD1 (6 bases). The CDR3 spans 18 residues. Trimming removed 3 bases from V and 3 bases from J, with 24 bases in between.

V usage is TRBV27 and J usage is TRBJ2-4; D may correspond to TRBD1 or TRBD2 (5 bases each). Germline CDR1 reads MNHEY; CDR2 reads SMNVEV (reference sequence). The CDR3 totals 16 residues. V lost 2 bases to trimming and J lost 4 bases, with 15 bases between them. The CDR3 reads CASSLLAGARKNIQYF. CDR3 coding DNA: TGTGCCAGCAGTTTACTTGCCGGGGCTCGAAAAAACATTCAGTACTTC.

This clonotype was observed many times. This chain connects TRBV29-1 to TRBJ2-7, with D hard to call. V shed 1 base and J shed 5 bases, with 3 bases lying between them. The CDR3 covers 10 residues. Germline values: CDR1 SQVTM, CDR2 ANQGSEA. The CDR3 reads CSVEGDEQYF. DNA for the CDR3: TGCAGCGTTGAAGGGGACGAGCAGTACTTC.

This clonotype was counted a few times. The V and J genes are TRBV19 and TRBJ1-1; 10 bases align to TRBD1. Unmatched junction bases numbered 9, after V lost 4 bases and J lost 7 bases. This CDR3 is built from 15 residues. The V gene's germline CDR1 is LNHDA and CDR2 SQIVND (reference sequence). As DNA, the CDR3 is TGTGCCAGTAGTACCCGGACAGGGGGACCTGTTGAAGCTTTCTTT. Amino acid sequence: CASSTRTGGPVEAFF.

This clonotype was seen only a few times. This chain uses TRBV20-1 with TRBJ2-1; D may be TRBD1 (5 bases). The length of the CDR3 is 13 residues. V gave up 2 bases and J gave up 8 bases, with 13 bases separating them. CDR1 and CDR2 from the germline V gene are DFQATT and SNEGSKA (reference sequence). In DNA form, the CDR3 reads TGCAGTGCTAGATGGGCAGGGCGGCATGAGCAGTTCTTC. Protein: CSARWAGRHEQFF.

The chain has TRBV19 and TRBJ2-1, with 8 bases identical to TRBD2. Germline assignment: CDR1 LNHDA and CDR2 SQIVND (reference sequence). The CDR3 has 17 amino acids. After removal of 5 bases from V and 1 base from J, the junction contained 10 bases not matched to a gene. In nucleotides, the CDR3 is TGTGCCAGTAGTGTAGCCGTAACTAGCGGATCCTACAATGAGCAGTTCTTC. It codes for CASSVAVTSGSYNEQFF.

The chain has TRBV30 and TRBJ2-2; 9 positions agree with TRBD1. This CDR3 comprises 12 residues. The germline V gene encodes CDR1 GTSNPN and CDR2 SVGIG (reference sequence). With V trimmed by 5 bases and J by 8 bases, 3 bases remained unmatched. The CDR3 bases are TGTGCCTGGGGACAGGGGCCTGGGGAGCTGTTTTTT. This translates into CAWGQGPGELFF.

This sequence joins TRBV20-1 and TRBJ1-5, with D uncertain. V lost 3 bases and J 2 bases, leaving 17 bases between the germline ends. CDR3 length: 16 residues. Germline V gives CDR1 DFQATT, CDR2 SNEGSKA (reference sequence). CDR3 residues: CSARLELGWGNQPQHF. The CDR3 DNA sequence: TGCAGTGCTAGGTTGGAGCTAGGTTGGGGCAATCAGCCCCAGCATTTT.

The chain carries TRBV12-3 or TRBV12-4 and TRBJ2-3; no clear D gene. The ends were cut back, 1 base at V and 8 bases at J, with 10 bases in the middle. The CDR3 is made up of 13 amino acids. CDR3 region: CASSLGSASTQYF. For the CDR3, the DNA is TGTGCCAGCAGTTTAGGTTCGGCTTCTACGCAGTATTTT.

The sample holds one count of this clonotype. The chain links TRBV9 to TRBJ2-2; possibly TRBD1 for D (5 bases). The V and J ends lost 0 bases and 6 bases respectively, with 18 bases between them. Per germline, CDR1 SGDLS and CDR2 YYNGEE. There are 17 residues in the CDR3. This CDR3 is CASSVALGAGFSGELFF. DNA of the CDR3: TGTGCCAGCAGCGTAGCTCTTGGGGCAGGGTTCTCCGGGGAGCTGTTTTTT.

This clonotype turned up a few times. This sequence joins TRBV24-1 and TRBJ2-3, with 7 bases that match TRBD1. The junction had 3 bases not matched to a gene; V was cut back by 2 bases and J by 2 bases. Germline V CDR1 and CDR2: KGHDR, SFDVKD. The CDR3 has 15 amino acids. In DNA form, the CDR3 reads TGTGCCACCAGTGATTCCGGGACAGTCACAGATACGCAGTATTTT. Translated: CATSDSGTVTDTQYF.

In nucleotides, the CDR3 is TGCAGCGGTCCCGGAGGACTAGCGGGCCGCTATGAGCAGTACTTC. This codes for CSGPGGLAGRYEQYF. The rearrangement joins TRBV29-1 to TRBJ2-5, with TRBD2 matching 11 bases. Germline CDR1 SQVTM, CDR2 ANQGSEA. The CDR3 sequence is 15 residues long. Trimming took 7 bases from V and 11 from J; bases not matched to a gene: 18.

The table lists this clonotype with a few counts. The V call is TRBV27, the J call TRBJ2-1; the match to TRBD2 covers 8 bases. The V and J ends lost 3 bases and 5 bases, in that order; junction bases with no gene match: 6. The CDR3 is 15 amino acids. Germline values: CDR1 MNHEY, CDR2 SMNVEV (reference sequence). The CDR3 loop reads CASSLRAGENNEQFF. Here the CDR3 DNA reads TGTGCCAGCAGTTTGCGAGCGGGGGAGAACAATGAGCAGTTCTTC.

This clonotype came up a few times. The chain links TRBV24-1 to TRBJ2-2; 8 bases are shared with TRBD1. In germline, CDR1 is KGHDR, CDR2 SFDVKD. The CDR3 spans 16 residues. V was clipped by 4 bases and J by 2 bases; unmatched bases: 5. Written as DNA, the CDR3 is TGTGCCACCAGTGACCTGACAGGGGCCAACACCGGGGAGCTGTTTTTT. Amino acid sequence: CATSDLTGANTGELFF.

As to this clonotype: At one end the junction does not follow the germline gene, possibly because of a read error. The chain links TRBV7-9 to TRBJ2-4; D is unclear. This CDR3 is 15 amino acids long. From germline, CDR1 is SEHNR and CDR2 FQNEAQ (reference sequence). The CDR3 is CVSSLDRVAKNIQYF. The CDR3 DNA reads as TGTGTCAGCAGCTTAGATCGGGTAGCCAAAAACATTCAGTACTTC. The full variable domain, in which reference TRBV7-9 and TRBJ2-4 provide the parts outside the CDR3, is DTGVSQNPRHKITKRGQNVTFRCDPISEHNRLYWYRQTLGQGPEFLTYFQNEAQLEKSRLLSDRFSAERPKGSFSTLEIQRTEQGDSAMYLCVSSLDRVAKNIQYFGAGTRLSVL.

The chain combines TRBV6-5 with TRBJ2-3, with 9 bases that match TRBD1. This CDR3 spans 18 amino acids. Germline values: CDR1 MNHEY, CDR2 SVGAGI. V gave up 2 bases and J gave up 2 bases; unmatched junction bases: 11. The CDR3 DNA follows: TGTGCCAGCAGTTACGGCGAACAGGGGGCAAGGTCCACAGATACGCAGTATTTT. This translates into CASSYGEQGARSTDTQYF.

This clonotype was picked up many times. This chain's CDR3 is CASSSDRAKNIQYF. CDR3 coding DNA: TGTGCCAGCAGTTCCGACAGGGCCAAAAACATTCAGTACTTC. The rearrangement uses TRBV28 and TRBJ2-4, with a weak D call TRBD1 (6 bases). Looked up from germline, CDR1 is MDHEN and CDR2 is SYDVKM. This CDR3 region has 14 residues. V was clipped by 4 bases and J by 1 base, with 8 bases between them.

The V call is TRBV4-2, the J call TRBJ2-3; 9 nucleotides line up with TRBD2. The junction had 15 bases not matched to a gene; V was cut back by 0 bases and J by 5 bases. The CDR3 loop spans 19 amino acids. Per the germline V gene, CDR1 is LGHNA and CDR2 is YNFKEQ. DNA of the CDR3: TGTGCCAGCAGCCAAGAAAGTTTTGGTGCGGGAGGGCCTATAGATACGCAGTATTTT. Protein sequence: CASSQESFGAGGPIDTQYF.

The chain recombines TRBV12-3 or TRBV12-4 with TRBJ1-2; maybe TRBD1 (5 bases). The CDR3 length is 14 residues. Trimming pared 0 bases from V and 5 bases from J, leaving 10 bases between. CDR3 nucleotides: TGTGCCAGCAGTTTAGCGATAGGGGTATATGGCTACACCTTC. Its protein is CASSLAIGVYGYTF.

This clonotype was counted between two and nine times. The chain links TRBV3-1 to TRBJ1-6; 8 positions agree with TRBD1. V dropped 0 bases and J dropped 7; count of bases not matched to a gene: 2. This CDR3 has 15 residues. Germline V gene sequence: CDR1 LGHDT, CDR2 YNNKEL (reference sequence). CDR3 sequence: CASSQDWTGNSPLHF. The DNA of the CDR3 is TGTGCCAGCAGCCAAGATTGGACAGGGAATTCACCCCTCCACTTT.

The genes are TRBV10-3 and TRBJ2-1; D is possibly TRBD1 (5 bases). The DNA end lines up better with TRBJ2-7; the J call may be wrong. The CDR3 runs 14 residues. The germline gives CDR1 ENHRY, CDR2 SYGVKD. The CDR3 is CAISGRAYYNEQYF. The CDR3 bases are TGTGCCATCAGTGGCAGGGCGTACTACAATGAGCAGTACTTC.

This clonotype has a handful of counts. The genes are TRBV4-2 and TRBJ1-1; D is possibly TRBD1 (5 bases). Germline V gene data show CDR1 as LGHNA and CDR2 as YNFKEQ. V was cut by 0 bases and J by 7 bases, with 18 bases left in between. CDR3 length: 16 amino acids. The CDR3 loop reads CASSQDGAVTRLEAFF. The CDR3 nucleotides are TGTGCCAGCAGCCAAGACGGGGCGGTGACTCGCCTTGAAGCTTTCTTT.

With regard to this clonotype: A much larger clone differs from this one at a single base, so this may be a read error. The rearrangement uses TRBV12-3 or TRBV12-4 and TRBJ2-3, with D possibly being TRBD1 (5 bases). V lost 5 bases to trimming and J lost 2 bases, with 8 bases between them. This CDR3 has 13 residues. CDR3 in DNA: TGTGCCAGCAGTGAGGACATCACAGATACGCAGTATTTT. Encoded protein: CASSEDITDTQYF.

The chain uses TRBV9 and TRBJ2-1; tentative D call: TRBD2 (6 bases). Germline V gene lookup returns CDR1 SGDLS and CDR2 YYNGEE. Trimming took 3 bases from V and 0 from J, leaving 10 bases between them. The length of the CDR3 is 15 residues. The CDR3 DNA reads as TGTGCCAGCAGCGCCAGCGGGCCCTCCTACAATGAGCAGTTCTTC. Translation gives CASSASGPSYNEQFF.

This clonotype has a handful of counts. This chain joins TRBV4-1 and TRBJ2-7; tentatively, D is TRBD1 or TRBD2 (5 bases each). This CDR3 is built from 19 residues. From germline, CDR1 is MGHRA and CDR2 YSYEKL. With 1 base removed from V and 1 base from J, the gap between germline ends came to 23 bases. CDR3 sequence reads: CASSQAPGIWTRSSYEQYF. The CDR3 coding sequence is TGCGCCAGCAGCCAAGCTCCGGGAATTTGGACACGGTCTTCCTACGAGCAGTACTTC.

This clonotype appeared a few times. The chain has TRBV2 and TRBJ2-3; a possible D gene is TRBD2 (6 bases). CDR1 is SNHLY, CDR2 FYNNEI, per germline. The V end lost 5 bases, the J end lost 4 bases, and 13 bases lay between the germline ends. The CDR3 runs 14 residues. CDR3 nucleotides: TGTGCCAGCAGTTCTGGAGGGAACGCAGATACGCAGTATTTT. Its translation: CASSSGGNADTQYF.

The genes are TRBV20-1 and TRBJ2-2; possibly TRBD2 for D (6 bases). V was pared by 3 bases and J by 0 bases, with 8 bases between. CDR3 size: 14 residues. CDR1 is DFQATT and CDR2 is SNEGSKA in the germline V gene (reference sequence). CDR3 region: CSASGTSNTGELFF. The DNA for the CDR3 is TGCAGTGCTAGCGGGACTTCGAACACCGGGGAGCTGTTTTTT.

A remark on this clonotype: A much larger clone lies a single base off, so this may be a read error. The chain employs TRBV10-3 and TRBJ2-3, with 7 bases matching TRBD2. Germline V gives CDR1 ENHRY, CDR2 SYGVKD. This CDR3 has 14 residues. The CDR3 protein is CAVSTSEGTDTQYF. CDR3 DNA: TGTGCCGTCAGCACTAGCGAGGGCACAGATACGCAGTATTTT.

This clonotype was detected only a few times. The chain uses TRBV12-3 or TRBV12-4 and TRBJ2-3; 13 bases align to TRBD2. With V trimmed by 9 bases and J by 4 bases, 13 bases remained unmatched. CDR3 length: 17 amino acids. In nucleotides, the CDR3 is TGTGCCAGTGACAGGAATGGACTAGCGGGAGACCCAGATACGCAGTATTTT. It encodes CASDRNGLAGDPDTQYF.

J is TRBJ1-1 and V is TRBV5-1; 9 nucleotides line up with TRBD1. CDR1 and CDR2 (germline): SGHRS, YFSETQ. The trim removed 4 bases at V and 0 bases at J, leaving 7 bases unmatched. The CDR3 sequence is 16 residues long. The CDR3 nucleotides are TGCGCCAGCAGCCGTACAGGGGGCGAGATGAACACTGAAGCTTTCTTT. It specifies CASSRTGGEMNTEAFF.

This chain joins TRBV20-1 and TRBJ2-3, with D uncertain. Germline V gene lookup returns CDR1 DFQATT and CDR2 SNEGSKA (reference sequence). The CDR3 is made up of 14 amino acids. CDR3 protein: CSALGDRITDTQYF. CDR3 DNA: TGCAGCGCCCTGGGCGATCGAATCACAGATACGCAGTATTTT.